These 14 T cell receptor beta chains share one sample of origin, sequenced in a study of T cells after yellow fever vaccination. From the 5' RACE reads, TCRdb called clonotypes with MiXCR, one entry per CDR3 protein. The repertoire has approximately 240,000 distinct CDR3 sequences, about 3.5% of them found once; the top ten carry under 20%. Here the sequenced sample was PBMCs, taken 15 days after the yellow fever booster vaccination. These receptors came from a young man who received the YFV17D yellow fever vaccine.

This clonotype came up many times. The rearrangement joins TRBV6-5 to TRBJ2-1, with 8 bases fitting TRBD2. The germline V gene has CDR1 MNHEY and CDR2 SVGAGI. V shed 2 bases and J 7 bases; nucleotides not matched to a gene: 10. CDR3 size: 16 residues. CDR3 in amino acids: CASSYAASGLGNEQFF. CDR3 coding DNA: TGTGCCAGCAGTTACGCAGCTAGCGGGCTGGGGAATGAGCAGTTCTTC.

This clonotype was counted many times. For the CDR3, the DNA is TGCGCCAGCAGCTTGGGAGTGGACTACCCTGAAGCTTTCTTT. Protein sequence: CASSLGVDYPEAFF. The V gene is TRBV5-1, the J gene TRBJ1-1, with D hard to call. The ends were cut back, 0 bases at V and 6 bases at J, with 12 bases in the middle. The CDR3 totals 14 residues. Germline V CDR1 and CDR2: SGHRS, YFSETQ.

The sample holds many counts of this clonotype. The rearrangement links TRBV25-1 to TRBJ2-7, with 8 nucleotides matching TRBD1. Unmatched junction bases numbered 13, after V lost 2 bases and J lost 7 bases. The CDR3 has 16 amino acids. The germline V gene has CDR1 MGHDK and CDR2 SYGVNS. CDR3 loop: CASSEPRTGRRGEQYF. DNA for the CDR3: TGTGCCAGCAGTGAACCTCGGACAGGGCGGAGGGGTGAGCAGTACTTC.

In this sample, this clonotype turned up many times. The CDR3, as DNA: TGTGCCAGTAGTATAGCCAGGGGGGATCCTGGCTACACCTTC. It codes for CASSIARGDPGYTF. The chain uses TRBV19 and TRBJ1-2; 7 nucleotides align to TRBD1. The V segment lost 1 base and the J segment 7 bases; nucleotides outside the gene matches: 6. This CDR3 is 14 amino acids long. CDR1 is LNHDA, CDR2 SQIVND, per germline (reference sequence). The full variable domain, completed using reference TRBV19 and TRBJ1-2, is DGGITQSPKYLFRKEGQNVTLSCEQNLNHDAMYWYRQDPGQGLRLIYYSQIVNDFQKGDIAEGYSVSREKKESFPLTVTSAQKNPTAFYLCASSIARGDPGYTFGSGTRLTVV.

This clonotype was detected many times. The CDR3 reads CASSTVGLFQETQYF. CDR3 bases: TGTGCCAGCAGTACCGTGGGACTTTTCCAAGAGACCCAGTACTTC. The chain recombines TRBV27 with TRBJ2-5; the D gene is possibly TRBD2 (6 bases). The ends were cut back, 5 bases at V and 1 base at J, with 14 bases in the middle. Germline loops: CDR1 MNHEY, CDR2 SMNVEV (reference sequence). The CDR3 totals 15 residues.

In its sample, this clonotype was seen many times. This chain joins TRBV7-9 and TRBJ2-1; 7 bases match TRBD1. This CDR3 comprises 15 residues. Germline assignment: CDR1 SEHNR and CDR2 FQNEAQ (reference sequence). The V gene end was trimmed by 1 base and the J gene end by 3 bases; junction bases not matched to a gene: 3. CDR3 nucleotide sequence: TGTGCCAGCAGCTTAGAGGGGGCTTTCTACAATGAGCAGTTCTTC. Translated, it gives CASSLEGAFYNEQFF.

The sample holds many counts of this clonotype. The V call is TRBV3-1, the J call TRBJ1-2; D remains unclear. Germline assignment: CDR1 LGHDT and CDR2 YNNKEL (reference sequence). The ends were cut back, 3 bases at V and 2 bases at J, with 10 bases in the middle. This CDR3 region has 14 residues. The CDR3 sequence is CASSHPGLNYGYTF. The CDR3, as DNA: TGTGCCAGCAGCCACCCCGGACTAAACTATGGCTACACCTTC. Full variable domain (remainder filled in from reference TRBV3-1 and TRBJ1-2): DTAVSQTPKYLVTQMGNDKSIKCEQNLGHDTMYWYKQDSKKFLKIMFSYNNKELIINETVPNRFSPKSPDKAHLNLHINSLELGDSAVYFCASSHPGLNYGYTFGSGTRLTVV.

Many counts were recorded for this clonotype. DNA of the CDR3: TGTGCCAGCAGCGTGACAGGGAATGAAGCTTTCTTT. This codes for CASSVTGNEAFF. The rearrangement links TRBV5-4 to TRBJ1-1, with 7 nucleotides matching TRBD1. The CDR3 extends over 12 amino acids. Trimming at V came to 4 bases and at J to 7 bases, leaving 4 bases not matched to a gene. Germline V gene sequence: CDR1 SGHNT, CDR2 YYREEE (reference sequence).

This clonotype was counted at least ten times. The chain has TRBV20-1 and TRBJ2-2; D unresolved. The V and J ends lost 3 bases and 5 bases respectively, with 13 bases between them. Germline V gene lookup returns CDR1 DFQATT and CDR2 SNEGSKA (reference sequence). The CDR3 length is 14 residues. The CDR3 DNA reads TGCAGTGCTAGTTCTCCGCGAACTACCGGGGAGCTGTTTTTT. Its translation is CSASSPRTTGELFF.

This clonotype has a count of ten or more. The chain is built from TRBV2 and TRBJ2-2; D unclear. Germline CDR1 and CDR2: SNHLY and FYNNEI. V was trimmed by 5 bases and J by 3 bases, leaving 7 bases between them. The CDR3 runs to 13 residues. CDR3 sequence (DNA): TGTGCCAGCAGTCTTGATTACACCGGGGAGCTGTTTTTT. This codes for CASSLDYTGELFF.

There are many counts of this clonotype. CDR3 in DNA: TGTGCCAGCAGCCAAGACCCCGACTATGGCTACACCTTC. Its protein product is CASSQDPDYGYTF. The J gene is TRBJ1-2, the V gene TRBV11-2; D uncertain. The germline V gene encodes CDR1 SGHAT and CDR2 FQNNGV. The CDR3 covers 13 residues. V gave up 5 bases and J gave up 3 bases, with 10 bases separating them.

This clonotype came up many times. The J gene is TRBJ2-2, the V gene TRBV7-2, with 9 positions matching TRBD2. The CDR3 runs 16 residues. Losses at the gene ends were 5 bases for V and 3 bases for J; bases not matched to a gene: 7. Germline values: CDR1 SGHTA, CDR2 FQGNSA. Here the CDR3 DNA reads TGTGCCAGCAGCCGTAGCGGGGGTGTGGACACCGGGGAGCTGTTTTTT. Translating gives CASSRSGGVDTGELFF.

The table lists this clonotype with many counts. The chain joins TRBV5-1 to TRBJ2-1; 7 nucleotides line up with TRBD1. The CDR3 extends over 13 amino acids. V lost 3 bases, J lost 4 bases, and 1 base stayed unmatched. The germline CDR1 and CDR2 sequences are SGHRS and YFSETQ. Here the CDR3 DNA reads TGCGCCAGCAGCTCGGGACAGTACAATGAGCAGTTCTTC. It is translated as CASSSGQYNEQFF.

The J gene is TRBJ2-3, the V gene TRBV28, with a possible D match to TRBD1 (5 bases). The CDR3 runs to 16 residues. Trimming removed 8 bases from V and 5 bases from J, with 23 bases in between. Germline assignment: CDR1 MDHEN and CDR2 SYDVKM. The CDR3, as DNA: TGTGCCAGCTATGGTGACCTCATAGCAGGGCGAGATACGCAGTATTTT. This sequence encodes CASYGDLIAGRDTQYF.